The next 14 T cell receptor beta chains were all read from a single sample in a study of CD8+CD57+ T cells in acquired aplastic anemia. It was genomic DNA that served as the template for profiling TCR beta VDJ and CDR3. TCRdb re-derived calls from the reads in MiXCR, one entry per CDR3 protein. Of approximately 160,000 distinct CDR3 sequences listed, 35% to 55% were seen once; the top ten hold about 1.1%. The sequenced sample was sorted CD4+, CD8+, or CD8+CD57+ T cells (not recorded which) from PBMCs. These receptors all come from a human donor in good health.

This clonotype was detected ten times or more. This chain joins TRBV6-1 and TRBJ2-7; 7 bases fit TRBD1. The CDR3 is made up of 14 amino acids. After removal of 5 bases from V and 0 bases from J, the junction contained 4 bases not matched to a gene. The germline CDR1 and CDR2 sequences are MNHNS and SASEGT. This chain's CDR3 is CASSRRGSSYEQYF. CDR3 sequence (DNA): TGTGCCAGCAGTCGCAGGGGGAGCTCCTACGAGCAGTACTTC.

This clonotype was observed a handful of times. V gene TRBV2 combines with J gene TRBJ1-4; 7 nucleotides align to TRBD1. The CDR3 spans 14 residues. V lost 8 bases to trimming and J lost 9 bases; unmatched junction nucleotides: 12. Germline CDR1 and CDR2: SNHLY and FYNNEI. Here the CDR3 reads CASGIRDRAQKLFF. The CDR3 region has the DNA TGTGCCAGCGGTATTCGCGACAGGGCGCAAAAACTGTTTTTT. Variable domain in full (rest from reference TRBV2 and TRBJ1-4): EPEVTQTPSHQVTQMGQEVILRCVPISNHLYFYWYRQILGQKVEFLVSFYNNEISEKSEIFDDQFSVERPDGSNFTLKIRSTKLEDSAMYFCASGIRDRAQKLFFGSGTQLSVL.

This clonotype was counted at least ten times. The chain couples TRBV4-3 to TRBJ1-5; D ambiguous. The CDR3 consists of 17 residues. V was clipped by 0 bases and J by 1 base, with 13 bases between them. Germline V CDR1 and CDR2: LGHNA, YSLEER. The CDR3 spells CASSQDRGVWSNQPQHF. The DNA for the CDR3 is TGCGCCAGCAGCCAAGATCGTGGAGTGTGGAGCAATCAGCCCCAGCATTTT.

The chain recombines TRBV7-2 with TRBJ2-7; D not resolved. This CDR3 has 13 amino acids. Trimming cost V 0 bases and J 7 bases, with 10 bases left between them. Germline CDR1 is SGHTA and CDR2 is FQGNSA. The CDR3 loop reads CASSLASTREQYF. The CDR3 DNA is TGTGCCAGCAGCTTAGCGTCTACCCGGGAGCAGTACTTC.

On this clonotype: At one end, the junction sequence differs from germline, possibly due to a read error. The V call is TRBV2, the J call TRBJ2-6; the D gene is possibly TRBD1 (5 bases). There are 12 residues in the CDR3. Looked up from germline, CDR1 is SNHLY and CDR2 is FYNNEI. The CDR3 region is CACEAGANVLTF. In nucleotides, the CDR3 is TGTGCCTGCGAGGCTGGGGCCAACGTCCTGACCTTC.

J is TRBJ1-6 and V is TRBV2; 8 nucleotides line up with TRBD1. Looked up from germline, CDR1 is SNHLY and CDR2 is FYNNEI. With 3 bases clipped from V and 11 bases from J, the junction kept 6 bases outside the gene matches. CDR3 length equals 14 residues. For the CDR3, the DNA is TGTGCCAGCAGTGAGGCGACAGGGGCGACACCCCTCCACTTT. Translation gives CASSEATGATPLHF.

As for this clonotype: A read error may produce the germline difference seen at one junction end. The V gene is TRBV7-2, the J gene TRBJ2-3; D uncertain. From germline, CDR1 is SGHTA and CDR2 FQGNSA. This CDR3 region has 12 residues. CDR3 DNA: TGTGGCAGCAGCTCGAGATCAGATACGCAGTATTTT. Translated, it gives CGSSSRSDTQYF.

This clonotype was counted many times. V usage is TRBV6-1 and J usage is TRBJ1-1; no reliable D call. V was shortened by 11 bases and J by 3 bases, with 13 bases between the two germline ends. This CDR3 has 12 residues. Germline values: CDR1 MNHNS, CDR2 SASEGT. CDR3: CAVRPSHTEAFF. The DNA for the CDR3 is TGTGCCGTCCGGCCATCCCACACTGAAGCTTTCTTT.

This clonotype was recorded at least ten times. The CDR3: CASSRRGPGSTEAFF. The DNA of the CDR3 is TGCGCCAGCTCCCGCAGGGGGCCGGGGAGCACTGAAGCTTTCTTT. V gene TRBV10-1 combines with J gene TRBJ1-1; the match to TRBD1 covers 8 bases. After removal of 8 bases from V and 4 bases from J, the junction contained 12 bases not matched to a gene. Germline-derived CDR1 and CDR2 are WNHNN and SYGVQD (reference sequence). This CDR3 is 15 amino acids long.

This clonotype was observed a few times. V gene TRBV6-2 or TRBV6-3 combines with J gene TRBJ2-3; a possible D gene is TRBD1 (5 bases). Trimming cost V 0 bases and J 5 bases, with 9 bases left between them. The CDR3 covers 14 residues. Germline V gives CDR1 MNHEY, CDR2 SVGEGT. CDR3 in amino acids: CASSYSTAGDTQYF. As DNA, the CDR3 is TGTGCCAGCAGTTACTCGACAGCCGGAGATACGCAGTATTTT.

This clonotype was detected many times. This chain connects TRBV9 to TRBJ1-4; 7 bases match TRBD1. CDR1 SGDLS and CDR2 YYNGEE come from the germline V gene. The CDR3 sequence is 15 residues long. V was clipped by 3 bases and J by 4 bases; unmatched bases: 6. This CDR3 is CASSGGGQHNEKLFF. As DNA, the CDR3 is TGTGCCAGCAGCGGGGGGGGACAGCATAATGAAAAACTGTTTTTT.

This clonotype was detected ten times or more. The V call is TRBV19, the J call TRBJ1-1, with a possible D match to TRBD1 (6 bases). In germline, CDR1 is LNHDA, CDR2 SQIVND (reference sequence). V was clipped by 7 bases and J by 7 bases, with 25 bases between them. The CDR3 is 16 residues long. The CDR3 DNA reads TGTGCCAGTAATTCAGGACAGCCCGCGGCGGGCAGTGAAGCTTTCTTT. It codes for CASNSGQPAAGSEAFF.

The chain couples TRBV24-1 to TRBJ1-5; 7 positions match TRBD1. The germline gives CDR1 KGHDR, CDR2 SFDVKD. V lost 5 bases and J lost 7; bases outside the gene matches: 7. CDR3 length: 14 residues. CDR3 coding DNA: TGTGCCACCAGTGTTCAGGGGGTAGACCAGCCCCAGCATTTT. It specifies CATSVQGVDQPQHF.

Of note for this clonotype: With a much larger clone just one base away, this may be a read error. It is likely a read error, because the conserved phenylalanine at the end of the CDR3 is missing. The chain combines TRBV3-1 with TRBJ2-5; D not resolved. The V gene's germline CDR1 is LGHDT and CDR2 YNNKEL (reference sequence). CDR3 length equals 12 residues. Trimming shortened V by 0 bases and J by 4 bases, and 3 bases separated the two germline ends. CDR3 protein: CASSQETETQYL. The CDR3 nucleotides read TGTGCCAGCAGCCAAGAAACAGAGACCCAGTACTTG.